This TCR beta chain was found in a study of cytomegalovirus exposure and HLA in healthy donors. Across the study: Of the donors genotyped, several hundred in all, about 76% fell in the Caucasian-associated ancestry cluster. Findings and caveats of the study: Rarity held for most TCR sequences, but there were some public TCRs that occurred in many donors. A reported reduction in N-insertions relative to the roughly 710-donor mean was seen in an Asian-associated ancestry cluster in a later analysis. Overall, around 160 TCR beta chains were annotated as cytomegalovirus-associated.

Concerning this clone itself: Its antigen is undetermined.

The PCR had 60 Vbeta and 13 Jbeta primers. Method: immunoSEQ multiplex PCR; TCRdb's copy keeps in-frame clones and lacks some. The sample holds approximately 170,000 clones, 82% seen once. The V end was cut by 1 base, the J end by 6 bases, with 12 bases between. The CDR3 is made up of 14 amino acids. CDR1 and CDR2 from the germline V gene are SGHNT and YYREEE (reference sequence). V gene TRBV5-4 combines with J gene TRBJ2-3; no definite D call. The sequencing input was PBMCs. The clonotype was recovered from a male donor in good health and CMV-seronegative. The CDR3 loop is CASSLNSPSDTQYF. The CDR3 DNA is TGTGCCAGCAGCTTGAATAGTCCATCCGATACGCAGTATTTT.